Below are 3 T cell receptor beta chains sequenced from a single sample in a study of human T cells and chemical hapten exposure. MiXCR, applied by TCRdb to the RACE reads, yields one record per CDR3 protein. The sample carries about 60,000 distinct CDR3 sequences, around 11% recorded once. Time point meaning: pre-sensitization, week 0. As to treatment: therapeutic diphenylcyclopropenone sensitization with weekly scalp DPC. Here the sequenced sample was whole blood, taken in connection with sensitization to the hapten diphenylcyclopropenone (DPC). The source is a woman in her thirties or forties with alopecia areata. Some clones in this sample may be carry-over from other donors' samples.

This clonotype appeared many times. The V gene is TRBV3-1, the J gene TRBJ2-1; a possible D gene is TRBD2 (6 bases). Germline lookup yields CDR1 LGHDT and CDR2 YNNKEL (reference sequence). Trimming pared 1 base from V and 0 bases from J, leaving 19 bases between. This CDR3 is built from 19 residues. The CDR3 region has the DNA TGTGCCAGCAGCCAAGTTAGTGGAGGGATCTTTGGCTCCTACAATGAGCAGTTCTTC. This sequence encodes CASSQVSGGIFGSYNEQFF.

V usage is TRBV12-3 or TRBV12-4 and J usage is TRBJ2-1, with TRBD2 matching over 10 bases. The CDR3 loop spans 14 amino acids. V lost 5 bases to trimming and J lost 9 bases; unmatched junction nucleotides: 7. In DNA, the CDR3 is TGTGCCAGCAGTCGTAGCGGGGGGAAGGGTGAGCAGTTCTTC. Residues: CASSRSGGKGEQFF.

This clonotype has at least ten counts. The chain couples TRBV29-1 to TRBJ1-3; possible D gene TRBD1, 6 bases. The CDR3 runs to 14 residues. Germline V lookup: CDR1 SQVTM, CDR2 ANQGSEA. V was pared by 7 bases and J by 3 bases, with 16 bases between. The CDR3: CSATVGGSGNTIYF. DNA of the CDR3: TGCAGCGCCACTGTGGGGGGCAGTGGAAACACCATATATTTT.